Listed below are T cell receptor beta chains from one sample, sequenced in a study of blood T cell repertoires in COVID-19. TCRdb keeps only in-frame clones here, not all; method: immunoSEQ multiplex PCR. The table has approximately 230,000 clones, roughly 90% seen once; the top ten hold roughly 3.7%. Sample: PBMCs or T cells enriched from blood (not recorded which). The source of these receptors is a woman aged 25 to 45 who had recovered from COVID-19. Each CDR3 is given with its conserved first and last residue. D genes are given only for firm matches. A clone size is listed for some rows: how often the clone was seen (once, few, many), or a class if it is expanded.

TRBJ2-7,19,TRBD2,TRBV6-2/TRBV6-3,.,CASSYAITSGRVPSYEQYF,TGTGCCAGCAGTTACGCGATCACTAGCGGGAGGGTCCCCTCCTACGAGCAGTACTTC
TRBJ1-1,15,TRBD1,TRBV19,many,CASKGPGTGGTEAFF,TGTGCCAGTAAGGGCCCCGGGACAGGGGGCACTGAAGCTTTCTTT
TRBJ1-2,12,.,TRBV4-2,.,CASSQASYGYTF,TGTGCCAGCAGCCAGGCTAGTTATGGCTACACCTTC
TRBJ1-1,12,.,TRBV19,.,CASSIETSEAFF,TGTGCCAGTAGTATAGAGACAAGTGAAGCTTTCTTT
TRBJ2-6,16,.,TRBV30,.,CAWSVRGATGANVLTF,TGTGCCTGGAGTGTACGGGGGGCTACAGGGGCCAACGTCCTGACTTTC
TRBJ2-3,17,TRBD2,TRBV18,.,CASSPPGLAVSTDTQYF,TGTGCCAGCTCACCCCCTGGACTAGCGGTTAGCACAGATACGCAGTATTTT
TRBJ1-1,14,TRBD1,TRBV7-9,.,CASRYRGSNTEAFF,TGTGCCAGCAGATACAGGGGATCGAACACTGAAGCTTTCTTT
TRBJ2-2,16,.,TRBV7-2,.,CASTARARGNTGELFF,TGTGCCAGCACTGCCCGAGCTAGAGGGAACACCGGGGAGCTGTTTTTT
TRBJ2-7,14,TRBD2,TRBV28,few,CASSGTSWAYEQYF,TGTGCCAGCAGTGGGACTAGCTGGGCCTACGAGCAGTACTTC
TRBJ1-3,18,.,TRBV15,.,CATSRDLGAASTGNTIYF,TGTGCCACCAGCAGAGATCTAGGGGCCGCCAGCACTGGAAACACCATATATTTT
TRBJ1-6,18,.,TRBV2,.,CASSESLGQAIYNSPLHF,TGTGCCAGCAGTGAGTCTCTGGGGCAGGCGATCTATAATTCACCCCTCCACTTT
TRBJ2-1,14,TRBD2,TRBV4-2,.,CASNPGLAAPEQFF,TGTGCCAGCAACCCGGGACTAGCGGCCCCTGAGCAGTTCTTC
TRBJ2-5,16,TRBD1,TRBV4-1,.,CASSPGQGGNQETQYF,TGCGCCAGCAGCCCCGGACAGGGAGGAAACCAAGAGACCCAGTACTTC
TRBJ2-6,15,.,TRBV7-2,.,CASSLDGSGANVLTF,TGTGCCAGCAGCTTAGACGGCTCTGGGGCCAACGTCCTGACTTTC
TRBJ1-4,17,.,TRBV27,.,CASSPQLYGATNEKLFF,TGTGCCAGCAGTCCCCAACTTTACGGGGCAACTAATGAAAAACTGTTTTTT
TRBJ1-4,14,.,TRBV3-1/TRBV3-2,.,CASSQDTVNEKLFF,TGTGCCAGCAGCCAAGACACAGTCAATGAAAAACTGTTTTTT
TRBJ1-2,11,.,TRBV12-5,.,CASARGGLPTF,TGTGCTAGTGCCCGTGGTGGCCTCCCCACCTTC
TRBJ2-7,15,.,TRBV7-2,.,CASSPGSEYSYEQYF,TGTGCCAGCAGCCCCGGGAGTGAGTACTCCTACGAGCAGTACTTC
TRBJ2-3,17,.,TRBV7-2,.,CASTPDRPLAHTDTQYF,TGTGCCAGCACCCCGGACAGACCACTCGCCCACACAGATACGCAGTATTTT
TRBJ1-2,17,TRBD1,TRBV10-3,.,CAISDYRGLTSDYGYTF,TGTGCCATCAGTGATTACAGGGGGCTCACCTCGGACTATGGCTACACCTTC
TRBJ1-5,15,.,TRBV30,.,CAWTNGLFSNQPQHF,TGTGCCTGGACCAACGGACTGTTTAGCAATCAGCCCCAGCATTTT
TRBJ1-1,15,.,TRBV28,.,CASSLFRTLGTEAFF,TGTGCCAGCAGTTTATTTCGGACATTGGGCACTGAAGCTTTCTTT
TRBJ1-5,15,.,TRBV4-3,once,CASSQDPGAGQPQHF,TGCGCCAGCAGCCAAGATCCAGGGGCGGGTCAGCCCCAGCATTTT
TRBJ1-2,15,.,TRBV9,.,CASSVGESVLYGYTF,TGTGCCAGCAGCGTAGGCGAGAGTGTCCTCTATGGCTACACCTTC
TRBJ1-2,16,TRBD1,TRBV18,.,CASSPRAGDRGYGYTF,TGTGCCAGCTCACCCCGCGCAGGGGACAGAGGCTATGGCTACACCTTC
TRBJ2-2,17,TRBD2,TRBV28,.,CASSLWGEGPVAGELFF,TGTGCCAGCAGTTTATGGGGGGAGGGCCCCGTGGCCGGGGAGCTGTTTTTT